The source of this TCR beta chain is a study of blood T cell repertoires in COVID-19 (dated by TCRdb to between 2020 and 2021). Concerning the study at large: Samples from collaborators originated in the United States, Italy and Spain and spanned both the acute and convalescent phases of COVID-19. The material from the prospective study consisted of cDNA or gDNA derived from T cells, B-cell-depleted T cells, or PBMCs. Nearly every sample came with metadata listing a de-identified subject ID, COVID-19 status, age in years and sex. The samples were drawn from two sources: the first 160 participants of the ongoing ImmuneRACE study, and 1,254 subjects contributed by 6 global collaborators. The repertoires were made available in a free public database intended to serve as a resource for research on the immune response to SARS-CoV-2. The dataset comprised deeply sampled blood TCRbeta repertoires from subjects exposed to, actively infected with, or recovered from COVID-19. HLA class I and class II types, where available, came from metadata supplied by the sample provider rather than from assay-based typing. Overall results and qualifications from the work: The quantity of clinical and demographic metadata differed by source and by participant and was supplied without curation.

One collaborating source in Seattle enrolled patients while the patients were actively infected and followed the patients over time throughout the course of disease. Collaborating institutions collected whole blood in K2EDTA tubes following their own protocols. For TCRbeta analysis, collaborator samples were shipped as frozen whole blood, as isolated PBMCs, or as DNA extracted from either sample type. The germline ends are 14 bases apart after V is trimmed by 2 bases and J by 6 bases. Via the germline V gene, CDR1 is SGHVT and CDR2 SQSDAQ. Reading from cysteine to phenylalanine, the CDR3 counts 15 amino acids. Just the 45-base CDR3 DNA is kept, in frame starting at base 1. TCRbeta CDR3 regions were amplified from genomic DNA using the immunoSEQ Assay, a bias-controlled multiplex PCR. The published analysis was carried out like this. The number of nucleated cells in each sample was estimated by amplification of reference gene primers within the assay. To quantify the absolute abundance of each unique TCRbeta CDR3 rearrangement, sequence reads were collapsed and filtered. For each sample, productive Simpson clonality was calculated as the square root of Simpson's diversity index across productive rearrangements. This immuneACCESS table, as held by TCRdb, lists in-frame sequences with V and J called but not all clones. Of the missing ones, under half trace to an unresolved V gene in checked studies; the others have no known cause. D and trimming were read from the DNA, whereas the V and J calls and clone size are those reported in that table. In this sample the table shows over 150,000 clones, around four fifths of which occur a single time. The ten top clones hold under 10% of the sample.

This clone was recorded a few times. What this receptor recognizes is not known. Base qualities are missing; no much larger clone stands one base away. Sequencing was done on a sample of peripheral blood. The clonotype originates from a woman in her 70s with COVID-19, enrolled during active disease. The V and J segments used are TRBV7-4 and TRBJ1-5; TRBD1 is perhaps the D gene, given 5 matching bases. The DNA is as follows: TGTGCCAGCAGCTTACTCCAGGGTAGGTTTCAGCCCCAGCATTTT. Its amino acids are CASSLLQGRFQPQHF.